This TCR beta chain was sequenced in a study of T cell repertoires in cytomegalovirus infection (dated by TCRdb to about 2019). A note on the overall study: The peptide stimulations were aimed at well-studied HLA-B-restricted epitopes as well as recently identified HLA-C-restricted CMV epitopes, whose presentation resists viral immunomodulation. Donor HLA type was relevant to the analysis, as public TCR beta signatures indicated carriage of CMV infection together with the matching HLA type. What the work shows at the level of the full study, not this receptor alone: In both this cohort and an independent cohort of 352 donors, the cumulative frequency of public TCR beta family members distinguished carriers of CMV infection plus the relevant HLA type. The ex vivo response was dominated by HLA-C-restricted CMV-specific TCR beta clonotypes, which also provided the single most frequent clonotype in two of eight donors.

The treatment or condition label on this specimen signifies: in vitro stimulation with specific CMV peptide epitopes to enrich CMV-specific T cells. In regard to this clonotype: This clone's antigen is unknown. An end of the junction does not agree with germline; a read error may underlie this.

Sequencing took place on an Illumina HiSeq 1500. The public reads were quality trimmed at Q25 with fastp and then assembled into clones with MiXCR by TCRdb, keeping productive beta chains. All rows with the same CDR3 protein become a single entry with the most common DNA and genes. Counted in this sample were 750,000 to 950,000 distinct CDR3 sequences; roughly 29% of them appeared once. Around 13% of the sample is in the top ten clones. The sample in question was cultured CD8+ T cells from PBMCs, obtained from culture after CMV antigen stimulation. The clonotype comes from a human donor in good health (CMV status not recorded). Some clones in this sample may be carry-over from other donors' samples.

At the DNA level, the sequence is TGTGCCATCAGCAGGGGTCCCAATGAGCAGTTCTTC. This gives the protein CAISRGPNEQFF. The V and J segments used are TRBV7-2 and TRBJ2-1, with TRBD1 tentatively as D gene (6 bases match). CDR1 SGHTA and CDR2 FQGNSA were looked up in the germline V gene. The CDR3 sequence holds 12 residues, the cysteine and phenylalanine included. Only CDR3 DNA is held: 36 bases, read in frame from base 1.